These T cell receptor beta chains were read from a single sample in a study of technical replicates of blood from several donors. This table comes from immunoSEQ multiplex PCR, and its TCRdb copy is limited to in-frame clones, with some not included. Here the sample spans 50,000 to 70,000 clones, approximately 88% being singletons. Sequenced: PBMCs. The source is a human donor in good health. Some clones in this sample may be carry-over from other donors' samples. The CDR3 runs from the conserved cysteine through the conserved F or W. The D gene is left open where the match is weak. Rows may omit the clone size; those that give it use once, few, many or a size class.

D gene: TRBD1
J gene: TRBJ2-2
clone size: NA
V gene: TRBV7-8
CDR3 DNA: TGTGCCAGCAGCTTGGACAGGGGGAGAAACACCGGGGAGCTGTTTTTT
CDR3 protein: CASSLDRGRNTGELFF

D gene: TRBD1
J gene: TRBJ1-1
clone size: once
V gene: TRBV6-5
CDR3 DNA: TGTGCCAGCAGTTTTATCTGGACAGGTAAAGCTTTCTTT
CDR3 protein: CASSFIWTGKAFF

D gene: NA
J gene: TRBJ1-5
clone size: NA
V gene: TRBV19
CDR3 DNA: TGTGCCAGTAGTAAAAATCAGGGAGGAAATCAGCCCCAGCATTTT
CDR3 protein: CASSKNQGGNQPQHF

D gene: NA
J gene: TRBJ1-6
clone size: NA
V gene: TRBV7-9
CDR3 DNA: TGTGCCAGCAGCTTTAGTGTCCTCATTTCACCCCTCCACTTT
CDR3 protein: CASSFSVLISPLHF

D gene: TRBD1
J gene: TRBJ1-1
clone size: few
V gene: TRBV4-3
CDR3 DNA: TGCGCCAGCAGCCACACGACAGGGACGACTGAAGCTTTCTTT
CDR3 protein: CASSHTTGTTEAFF

D gene: NA
J gene: TRBJ2-1
clone size: NA
V gene: TRBV7-2
CDR3 DNA: TGTGCCAGCAGTCCAACCCGGTCTCATGAGCAGTTCTTC
CDR3 protein: CASSPTRSHEQFF

D gene: NA
J gene: TRBJ1-2
clone size: NA
V gene: TRBV6-5
CDR3 DNA: TGTGCCAGCAGTCCTACTTCTAACTATGGCTACACCTTC
CDR3 protein: CASSPTSNYGYTF

D gene: NA
J gene: TRBJ1-3
clone size: NA
V gene: TRBV15
CDR3 DNA: TGTGCCACCAGCAGAGATCAAGACACTGGAAACACCATATATTTT
CDR3 protein: CATSRDQDTGNTIYF

D gene: NA
J gene: TRBJ1-2
clone size: NA
V gene: TRBV7-9
CDR3 DNA: TGTGCCAGCAGCTACAGGGCGGTGTACACCGCTAATAACTATGGCTACACCTTC
CDR3 protein: CASSYRAVYTANNYGYTF

D gene: NA
J gene: TRBJ1-5
clone size: NA
V gene: TRBV4-3
CDR3 DNA: TGCGCCAGCAGCCAATATACATTTGGTCAGCCCCAGCATTTT
CDR3 protein: CASSQYTFGQPQHF

D gene: NA
J gene: TRBJ2-5
clone size: NA
V gene: TRBV5-6
CDR3 DNA: TGTGCCAGCAGCTTGGCCGGGGGTGACAGGGTGGAGACCCAGTACTTC
CDR3 protein: CASSLAGGDRVETQYF

D gene: NA
J gene: TRBJ1-2
clone size: NA
V gene: TRBV27
CDR3 DNA: TGTGCCAGCAGGAAGAACCGGGAAAATGGCTACACCTTC
CDR3 protein: CASRKNRENGYTF

D gene: NA
J gene: TRBJ1-1
clone size: NA
V gene: TRBV5-1
CDR3 DNA: TGCGCCAGCAGCTTGGGGACAACGAACACTGAAGCTTTCTTT
CDR3 protein: CASSLGTTNTEAFF

D gene: TRBD1
J gene: TRBJ1-1
clone size: NA
V gene: TRBV5-1
CDR3 DNA: TGCGCCAGCAGCCTCTACAGGGGGCAGACTGAAGCTTTCTTT
CDR3 protein: CASSLYRGQTEAFF

D gene: TRBD2
J gene: TRBJ2-1
clone size: NA
V gene: TRBV7-6
CDR3 DNA: TGTGCCAGCAGCCCATCTGCGGGAGGCGATGAGCAGTTCTTC
CDR3 protein: CASSPSAGGDEQFF

D gene: NA
J gene: TRBJ2-1
clone size: NA
V gene: TRBV11-3
CDR3 DNA: TGTGCCAGCAGCCCTGATGGGGGGTACAATGAGCAGTTCTTC
CDR3 protein: CASSPDGGYNEQFF

D gene: TRBD2
J gene: TRBJ2-1
clone size: NA
V gene: TRBV11-3
CDR3 DNA: TGTGCCAGCAGCCGACCCGGACTAGCGGGAGTCGTTGAGCAGTTCTTC
CDR3 protein: CASSRPGLAGVVEQFF

D gene: NA
J gene: TRBJ1-5
clone size: NA
V gene: TRBV19
CDR3 DNA: TGTGCCAGTAGTATGGGGGGGATCGGTCAGCCCCAGCATTTT
CDR3 protein: CASSMGGIGQPQHF

D gene: NA
J gene: TRBJ2-7
clone size: NA
V gene: TRBV5-6
CDR3 DNA: TGTGCCAGCAGCTTGAATGGAGTAAGCTACGAGCAGTACTTC
CDR3 protein: CASSLNGVSYEQYF

D gene: TRBD2
J gene: TRBJ2-3
clone size: NA
V gene: TRBV7-9
CDR3 DNA: TGTGCCAGCGCTGGACTAGCGGGGGTGACAGATACGCAGTATTTT
CDR3 protein: CASAGLAGVTDTQYF

D gene: NA
J gene: TRBJ2-7
clone size: NA
V gene: TRBV23-1
CDR3 DNA: TGCGCCAGCAGTCAACGGGGGGAGCAGTACTTC
CDR3 protein: CASSQRGEQYF

D gene: NA
J gene: TRBJ1-2
clone size: NA
V gene: TRBV6-4
CDR3 DNA: TGTGCCAGCACCCCGACCGATGGAGGAAGCATCTATGGCTACACCTTC
CDR3 protein: CASTPTDGGSIYGYTF

D gene: NA
J gene: TRBJ2-2
clone size: NA
V gene: TRBV11-2
CDR3 DNA: TGTGCCAGCAGCTTGACGGTGGCGGGGTCGACCGGGGAGCTGTTTTTT
CDR3 protein: CASSLTVAGSTGELFF

D gene: NA
J gene: TRBJ2-7
clone size: NA
V gene: TRBV7-9
CDR3 DNA: TGTGCCAGCAGCTCGACGACGGGGGTCCAGCAGTACTTC
CDR3 protein: CASSSTTGVQQYF

D gene: TRBD1
J gene: TRBJ1-5
clone size: NA
V gene: TRBV30
CDR3 DNA: TGTGCCTGGAACGCAGGGGGCCTTCAGCCCCAGCATTTT
CDR3 protein: CAWNAGGLQPQHF

D gene: NA
J gene: TRBJ1-2
clone size: NA
V gene: TRBV5-1
CDR3 DNA: TGCGCCAGCAGTCGGGCAACGGGGCCAGGGGATGGCTACACCTTC
CDR3 protein: CASSRATGPGDGYTF

D gene: TRBD2
J gene: TRBJ2-2
clone size: NA
V gene: TRBV18
CDR3 DNA: TGTGCCAGCTCACCACCGAGAGCTAGCGGGAACACCGGGGAGCTGTTTTTT
CDR3 protein: CASSPPRASGNTGELFF

D gene: NA
J gene: TRBJ1-2
clone size: once
V gene: TRBV18
CDR3 DNA: TGTGCCAGCTCCCCCGACAGGCCCTATGGCTACACCTTC
CDR3 protein: CASSPDRPYGYTF

D gene: TRBD1
J gene: TRBJ2-5
clone size: NA
V gene: TRBV7-7
CDR3 DNA: TGTGCCAGCAGTTTCACAGGGGGCGCGCAGACCCAGTACTTC
CDR3 protein: CASSFTGGAQTQYF

D gene: NA
J gene: TRBJ1-2
clone size: once
V gene: TRBV7-9
CDR3 DNA: TGTGCCAGCAGCCTACGAGAGAATGGCTACACCTTC
CDR3 protein: CASSLRENGYTF

D gene: TRBD1
J gene: TRBJ2-7
clone size: NA
V gene: TRBV10-3
CDR3 DNA: TGTGCCATCAGTGAGGCGAACTCGGGACAGCTCTCCTACGAGCAGTACTTC
CDR3 protein: CAISEANSGQLSYEQYF

D gene: TRBD2
J gene: TRBJ2-1
clone size: NA
V gene: TRBV7-9
CDR3 DNA: TGTGCCAGCAGCTCTAGCGGGGTTCGGGGGGAGCAGTTCTTC
CDR3 protein: CASSSSGVRGEQFF

D gene: NA
J gene: TRBJ2-1
clone size: NA
V gene: TRBV19
CDR3 DNA: TGTGCCAGTAGTATTTTTGCGGGCAATGAGCAGTTCTTC
CDR3 protein: CASSIFAGNEQFF

D gene: TRBD2
J gene: TRBJ2-1
clone size: NA
V gene: TRBV6-5
CDR3 DNA: TGTGCCAGCACCCCGGGACTAGCGGGAGTGGAGCAGTTCTTC
CDR3 protein: CASTPGLAGVEQFF

D gene: NA
J gene: TRBJ2-2
clone size: NA
V gene: TRBV11-2
CDR3 DNA: TGTGCCAGCAGCTTAGGGTTAGCTGTGACCGGGGAGCTGTTTTTT
CDR3 protein: CASSLGLAVTGELFF

D gene: NA
J gene: TRBJ2-2
clone size: NA
V gene: TRBV6-5
CDR3 DNA: TGTGCCAGCGGAGGACAGAGCGAGGTTCCCGGGGAGCTGTTTTTT
CDR3 protein: CASGGQSEVPGELFF

D gene: TRBD1
J gene: TRBJ2-7
clone size: NA
V gene: TRBV5-4
CDR3 DNA: TGTGCCAGCAGCTCCGGGGGACAGGGGGCGATCGGGCAGTACTTC
CDR3 protein: CASSSGGQGAIGQYF

D gene: TRBD2
J gene: TRBJ2-2
clone size: few
V gene: TRBV13
CDR3 DNA: TGTGCCAGCAGCCCCGGGACTAGCGGGACCACCGGGGAGCTGTTTTTT
CDR3 protein: CASSPGTSGTTGELFF

D gene: TRBD2
J gene: TRBJ2-3
clone size: NA
V gene: TRBV10-3
CDR3 DNA: TGTGCCATCAGTGTTTCGGCTAGCGGGAAACTCACAGATACGCAGTATTTT
CDR3 protein: CAISVSASGKLTDTQYF

D gene: TRBD1
J gene: TRBJ2-5
clone size: NA
V gene: TRBV19
CDR3 DNA: TGTGCCAGTAGTATAAAGACAGGGGGGGAGACCCAGTACTTC
CDR3 protein: CASSIKTGGETQYF

D gene: TRBD2
J gene: TRBJ2-3
clone size: once
V gene: TRBV29-1
CDR3 DNA: TGCAGCGACACCGGGACTAGCTTCACAGATACGCAGTATTTT
CDR3 protein: CSDTGTSFTDTQYF

D gene: TRBD1
J gene: TRBJ2-7
clone size: NA
V gene: TRBV7-2
CDR3 DNA: TGTGCCAGCAGCCCTCTTACCGGACAGGCCCAGTACTTC
CDR3 protein: CASSPLTGQAQYF

D gene: NA
J gene: TRBJ2-7
clone size: NA
V gene: TRBV7-9
CDR3 DNA: TGTGCCAGCAGCTTAGGCGGACAGCCCCGACAGTACTTC
CDR3 protein: CASSLGGQPRQYF

D gene: NA
J gene: TRBJ1-5
clone size: NA
V gene: TRBV27
CDR3 DNA: TGTGCCAGCGGGCGTAATGGACCCCAGCATTTT
CDR3 protein: CASGRNGPQHF

D gene: TRBD1
J gene: TRBJ1-2
clone size: NA
V gene: TRBV6-1
CDR3 DNA: TGTGCCAGCAGTAGACAGGGGCCCTATGGCTACACCTTC
CDR3 protein: CASSRQGPYGYTF

D gene: TRBD1
J gene: TRBJ1-2
clone size: NA
V gene: TRBV11-2
CDR3 DNA: TGTGCCAGCAGTCCTCAATCTACAGGGGGCGGTGGCTACACCTTC
CDR3 protein: CASSPQSTGGGGYTF

D gene: TRBD2
J gene: TRBJ2-7
clone size: once
V gene: TRBV7-2
CDR3 DNA: TGTGCCAGCAGCCCTGGACTAGTTAGTTACTTC
CDR3 protein: CASSPGLVSYF